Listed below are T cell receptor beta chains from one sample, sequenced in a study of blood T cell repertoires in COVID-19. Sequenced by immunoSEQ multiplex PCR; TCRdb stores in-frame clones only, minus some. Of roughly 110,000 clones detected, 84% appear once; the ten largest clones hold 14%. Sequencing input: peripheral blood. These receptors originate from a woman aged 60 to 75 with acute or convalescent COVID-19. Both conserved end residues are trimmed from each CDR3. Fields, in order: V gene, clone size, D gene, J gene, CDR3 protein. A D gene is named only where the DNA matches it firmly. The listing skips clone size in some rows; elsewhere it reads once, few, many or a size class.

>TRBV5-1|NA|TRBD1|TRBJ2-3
ASSLTGDRETDTQY
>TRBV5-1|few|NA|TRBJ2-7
ASSLGPQGSYEQY
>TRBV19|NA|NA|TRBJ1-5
ASSIRQGLGSPQH
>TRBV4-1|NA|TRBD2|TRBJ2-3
ASSQWASGSTDTQY
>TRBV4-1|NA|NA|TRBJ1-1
ASSQTENTEAF
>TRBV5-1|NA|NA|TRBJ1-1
ASSLQGRGNTEAF
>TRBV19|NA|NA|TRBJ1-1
ASSDLGAGAF
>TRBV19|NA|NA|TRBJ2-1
ASSRRRTSGDEQF
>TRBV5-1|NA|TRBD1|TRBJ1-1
ASSPQGQTNTEAF
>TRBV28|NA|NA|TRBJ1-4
ASSLPGSGFEKLF
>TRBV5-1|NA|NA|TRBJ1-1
ASSLIAGENTEAF
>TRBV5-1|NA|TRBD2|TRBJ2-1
ASSRPQRGGPGSYNEQF
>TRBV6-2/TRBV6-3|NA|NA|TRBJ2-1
ASSPHKEPRYNEQF
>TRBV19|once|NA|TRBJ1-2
ASSSPGLREGRRGYT
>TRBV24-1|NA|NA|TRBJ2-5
ATSRPGEETQY
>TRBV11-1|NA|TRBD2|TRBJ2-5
ASSFRSGRAPETQY
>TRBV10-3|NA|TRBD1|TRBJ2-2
AISLRDRTNTGELF
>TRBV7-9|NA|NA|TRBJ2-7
ASSNDRYYEQY
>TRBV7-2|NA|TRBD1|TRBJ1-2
ASSGQGLNYGYT
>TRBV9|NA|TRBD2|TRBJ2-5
ASSVGTSGPETQY
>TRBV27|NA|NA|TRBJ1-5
ASSSTIPVSNQPQH
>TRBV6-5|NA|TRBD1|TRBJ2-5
ASSYSGTVPETQY
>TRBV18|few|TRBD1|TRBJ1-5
ASSRPGTGSGNQPQH
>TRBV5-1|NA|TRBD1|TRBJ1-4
ASSFTPGQGLTNEKLF
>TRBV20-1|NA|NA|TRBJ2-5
SAGAGETQY
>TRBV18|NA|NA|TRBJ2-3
ASSPPEAGAGGTQY
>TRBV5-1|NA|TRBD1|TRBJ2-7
ASSLVQGAEEQY
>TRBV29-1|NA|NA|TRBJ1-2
SVVEGSYGYT
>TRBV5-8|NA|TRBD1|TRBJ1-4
ASSLGLGQGVEKLF
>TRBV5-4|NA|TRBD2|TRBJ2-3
ASSPGLAGGRRTDTQY
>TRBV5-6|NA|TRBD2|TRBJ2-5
ASSARLAGQETQY
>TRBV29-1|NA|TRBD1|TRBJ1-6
SVRTGGENSPLH
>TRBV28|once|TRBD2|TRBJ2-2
ASRPGLAGTGELF
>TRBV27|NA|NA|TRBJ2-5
ASSRSGSPTQETQY
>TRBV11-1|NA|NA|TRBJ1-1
ASSGRPGEAF
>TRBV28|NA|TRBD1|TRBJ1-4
ASSRDRGNEKLF
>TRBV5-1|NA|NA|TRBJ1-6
ASSLDSNSPLH
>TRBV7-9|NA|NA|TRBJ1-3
ASSSDRNSGNTIY
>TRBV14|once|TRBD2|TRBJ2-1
ASSPPPSAGNNEQF
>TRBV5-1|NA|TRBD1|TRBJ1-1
ASSSGQGSEAF
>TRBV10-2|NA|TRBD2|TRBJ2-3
ASRGLAGVGDTQY
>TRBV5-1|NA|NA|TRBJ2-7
ASSSHSGLYEQY
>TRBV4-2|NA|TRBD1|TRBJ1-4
ASSQGGQGTNEKLF
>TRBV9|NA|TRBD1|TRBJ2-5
ASSEGQGASETQY
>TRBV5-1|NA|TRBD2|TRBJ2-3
ASSPSAGAFTDTQY
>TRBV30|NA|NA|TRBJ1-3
ALQESIAGNTIY
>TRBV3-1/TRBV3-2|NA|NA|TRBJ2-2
ATNRRGPNTGELF
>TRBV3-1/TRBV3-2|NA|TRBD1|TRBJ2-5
ASSQEHTGGRETQY
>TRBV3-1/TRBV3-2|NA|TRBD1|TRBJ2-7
ASSPRTGEGYEQY
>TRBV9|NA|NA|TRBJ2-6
ASSVGRRGNVLT
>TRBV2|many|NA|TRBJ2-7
ASISGLTYEQY
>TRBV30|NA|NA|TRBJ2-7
AWGRGYEQY
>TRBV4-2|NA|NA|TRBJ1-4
ASSQGGGDEKLF
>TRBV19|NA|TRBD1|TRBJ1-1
ASNNRGLNTEAF
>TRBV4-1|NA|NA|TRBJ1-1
ASSQDGQLNTEAF
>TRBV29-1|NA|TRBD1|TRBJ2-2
SAMQGAVTGELF
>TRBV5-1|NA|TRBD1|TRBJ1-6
ASATGTGQASSYNSPLH